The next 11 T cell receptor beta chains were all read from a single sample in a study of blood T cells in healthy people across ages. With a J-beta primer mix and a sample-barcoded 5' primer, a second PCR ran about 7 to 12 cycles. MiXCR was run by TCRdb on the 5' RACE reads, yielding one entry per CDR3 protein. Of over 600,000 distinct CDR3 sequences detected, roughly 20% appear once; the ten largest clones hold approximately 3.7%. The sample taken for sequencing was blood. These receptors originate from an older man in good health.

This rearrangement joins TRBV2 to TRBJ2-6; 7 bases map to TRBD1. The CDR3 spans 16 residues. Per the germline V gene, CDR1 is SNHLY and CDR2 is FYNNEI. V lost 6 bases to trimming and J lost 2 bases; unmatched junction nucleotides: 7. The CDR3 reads CASSLTGVAGANVLTF. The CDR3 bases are TGTGCCAGCAGCTTAACAGGGGTGGCTGGGGCCAACGTCCTGACTTTC.

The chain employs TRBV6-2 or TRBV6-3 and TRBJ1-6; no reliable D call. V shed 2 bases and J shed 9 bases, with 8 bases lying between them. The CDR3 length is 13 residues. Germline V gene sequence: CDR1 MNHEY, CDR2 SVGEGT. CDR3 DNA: TGTGCCAGCAGTTACGGTGTGAGTTCACCCCTCCACTTT. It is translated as CASSYGVSSPLHF.

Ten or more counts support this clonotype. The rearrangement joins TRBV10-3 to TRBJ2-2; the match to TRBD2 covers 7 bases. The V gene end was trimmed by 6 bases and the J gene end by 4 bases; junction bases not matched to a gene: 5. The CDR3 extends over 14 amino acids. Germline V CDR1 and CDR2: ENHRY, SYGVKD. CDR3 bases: TGTGCCATCAGCCGGGACTACTTCACCGGGGAGCTGTTTTTT. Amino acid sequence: CAISRDYFTGELFF.

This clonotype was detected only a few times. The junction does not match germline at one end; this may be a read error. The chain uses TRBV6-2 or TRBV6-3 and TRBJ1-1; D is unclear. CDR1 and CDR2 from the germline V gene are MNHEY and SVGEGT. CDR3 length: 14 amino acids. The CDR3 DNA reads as TGTGCCTGCAGTTACTCGTTGGGGAACACTGAAGCTTTCTTT. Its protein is CACSYSLGNTEAFF.

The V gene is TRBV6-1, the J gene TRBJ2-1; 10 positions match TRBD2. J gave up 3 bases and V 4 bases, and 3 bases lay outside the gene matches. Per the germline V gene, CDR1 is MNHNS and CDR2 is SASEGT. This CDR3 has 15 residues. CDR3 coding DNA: TGTGCCAGCAGTGTTAGCGGGAGGTTCTACAATGAGCAGTTCTTC. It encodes CASSVSGRFYNEQFF.

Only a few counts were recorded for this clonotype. CDR3: CASSPPSGTLVLYF. CDR3 DNA: TGTGCCAGCAGCCCCCCTTCCGGGACACTCGTGCTGTACTTC. The chain recombines TRBV7-2 with TRBJ2-7; maybe TRBD1 (6 bases). The CDR3 extends over 14 amino acids. V was cut by 5 bases and J by 12 bases, with 23 bases left in between. Per germline, CDR1 SGHTA and CDR2 FQGNSA.

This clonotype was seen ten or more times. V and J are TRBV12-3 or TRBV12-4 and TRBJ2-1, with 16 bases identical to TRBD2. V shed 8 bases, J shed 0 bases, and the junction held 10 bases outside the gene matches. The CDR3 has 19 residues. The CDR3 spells CASSSPGLAGGSSYNEQFF. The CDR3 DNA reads TGTGCCAGCTCCAGCCCGGGACTAGCGGGAGGGAGCTCCTACAATGAGCAGTTCTTC.

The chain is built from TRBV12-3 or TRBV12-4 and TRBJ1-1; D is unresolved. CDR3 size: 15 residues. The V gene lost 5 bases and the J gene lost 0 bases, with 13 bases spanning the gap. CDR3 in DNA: TGTGCCAGCAGTGCTCGGGCGAATGTGAACACTGAAGCTTTCTTT. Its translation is CASSARANVNTEAFF.

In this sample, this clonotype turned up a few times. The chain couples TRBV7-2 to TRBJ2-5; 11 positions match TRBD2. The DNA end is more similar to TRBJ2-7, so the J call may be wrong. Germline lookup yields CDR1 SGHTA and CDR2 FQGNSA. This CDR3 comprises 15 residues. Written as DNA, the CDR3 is TGTGCCAGCAGCCTCCGGACTAGCGGGTTCCACGAGCAGTACTTC. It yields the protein CASSLRTSGFHEQYF.

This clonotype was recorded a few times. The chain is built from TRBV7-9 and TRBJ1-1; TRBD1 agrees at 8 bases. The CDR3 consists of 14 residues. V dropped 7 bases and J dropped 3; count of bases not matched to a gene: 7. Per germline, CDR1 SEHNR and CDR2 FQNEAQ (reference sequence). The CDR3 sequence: CASNGARGHTEAFF. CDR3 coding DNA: TGTGCCAGCAATGGGGCCAGGGGGCACACTGAAGCTTTCTTT.

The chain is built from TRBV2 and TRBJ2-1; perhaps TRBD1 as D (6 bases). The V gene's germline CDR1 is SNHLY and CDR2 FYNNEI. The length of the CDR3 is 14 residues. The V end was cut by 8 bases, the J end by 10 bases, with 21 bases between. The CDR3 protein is CASVSRSTGVEQFF. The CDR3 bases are TGTGCCAGCGTTTCTCGGTCGACAGGCGTGGAGCAGTTCTTC.